This TCR beta chain derives from a study of response to subunit inactivated influenza vaccine. CDR1 and CDR2 from the germline V gene are DFQATT and SNEGSKA (reference sequence). V dropped 3 bases and J dropped 3; count of bases not matched to a gene: 15. The CDR3 sequence is 19 residues long. Study-level points and caveats: T cells newly recruited by each seasonal influenza vaccination are few, the authors suggested.

Of note for this clonotype: Its antigen remains unidentified.

MiXCR, run by TCRdb on the RT-PCR reads, gives a single entry per CDR3 protein. The table records over 400,000 distinct CDR3 sequences, about an eighth of them present only once. J is TRBJ2-1 and V is TRBV20-1, with 12 bases fitting TRBD2. The receptor comes from a man aged 45-60 years who received an inactivated influenza vaccine. The input for sequencing was PBMCs from blood, taken 40 to 50 days after vaccination. CDR3 DNA: TGCAGTGCTAGGGAACTAGCGGGGGGCCAGAAGATCTACTACAATGAGCAGTTCTTC. Translating it yields CSARELAGGQKIYYNEQFF.